Below are 4 T cell receptor beta chains sequenced from a single sample in a study of blood T cell dynamics during melanoma immunotherapy (TCRdb year 2020). Library construction relied on the immunoSEQ multiplex PCR assay. In its TCRdb copy, this immuneACCESS table keeps in-frame sequences only and misses some clones. Where compared with another copy, unresolved V genes explain less than half of these, and the others have no known cause. For this sample the table gives about 12,000 clones, of which approximately 90% were detected only once. Around 4% of the sample comes from the top ten. Per the publication, the time point label means: week 3, after first cycle of checkpoint inhibitor. Sequencing was performed on blood, taken from a patient treated with checkpoint blockade. These receptors originate from a human donor with melanoma.

This chain links TRBV29-1 with TRBJ2-1; 12 bases are shared with TRBD1. In germline, CDR1 is SQVTM, CDR2 ANQGSEA. After removal of 7 bases from V and 9 bases from J, the junction contained 7 bases not matched to a gene. The length of the CDR3 is 13 residues. As DNA, the CDR3 is TGCAGCGGCCCGGGACAGGGGGCGGGTGAGCAGTTCTTC. It yields the protein CSGPGQGAGEQFF.

The genes are TRBV6-1 and TRBJ2-2; 10 bases line up with TRBD1. Germline-derived CDR1 and CDR2 are MNHNS and SASEGT. J gave up 6 bases and V 5 bases, and 6 bases lay outside the gene matches. The CDR3 runs to 15 residues. The CDR3 spells CASSRDRGRSGELFF. In DNA, the CDR3 is TGTGCCAGCAGTCGGGACAGGGGTCGCTCCGGGGAGCTGTTTTTT.

This chain connects TRBV4-2 to TRBJ2-6; unclear D gene. The CDR3 covers 15 residues. Germline CDR1 LGHNA, CDR2 YNFKEQ. V lost 0 bases and J 2 bases, leaving 5 bases between the germline ends. CDR3 coding DNA: TGTGCCAGCAGCCAAGAAGGTACTGGGGCCAACGTCCTGACTTTC. This encodes CASSQEGTGANVLTF.

The rearrangement links TRBV19 to TRBJ1-5, with TRBD1 matching over 7 bases. With 7 bases clipped from V and 3 bases from J, the junction kept 6 bases outside the gene matches. This CDR3 has 14 residues. From germline, CDR1 is LNHDA and CDR2 SQIVND (reference sequence). The CDR3 coding sequence is TGTGCCAGTACCACAGGGGTCCTCAATCAGCCCCAGCATTTT. This sequence encodes CASTTGVLNQPQHF.